This T cell receptor (beta chain) was recorded in a study of T cells in tumors after PD-1 blockade. In the study overall: Peripheral blood samples averaged around 38,000 unique clonotypes and about 120,000 templates.

This clone was observed a few times. Clones were sequenced by immunoSEQ multiplex PCR, and TCRdb holds only the in-frame ones, with some missing. This sample yields roughly 48,000 clones, of which about 84% are seen a single time; roughly 4% belongs to the top ten. The sequence was collected from a human donor with basal cell carcinoma. The sequencing used PBMCs, collected before anti-PD-1 treatment.

DNA for the CDR3: TGTGCCAGCAGCTTAGGAGGGGGGACAGGAGGTGGAAACACCATATATTTT. Its translation: CASSLGGGTGGGNTIYF. The V gene is TRBV7-8, the J gene TRBJ1-3, with 8 nucleotides matching TRBD1. J was trimmed by 3 bases and V by 1 base; bases with no gene match: 8. Per the germline V gene, CDR1 is SGHVS and CDR2 is FQNEAQ. This CDR3 spans 17 amino acids.